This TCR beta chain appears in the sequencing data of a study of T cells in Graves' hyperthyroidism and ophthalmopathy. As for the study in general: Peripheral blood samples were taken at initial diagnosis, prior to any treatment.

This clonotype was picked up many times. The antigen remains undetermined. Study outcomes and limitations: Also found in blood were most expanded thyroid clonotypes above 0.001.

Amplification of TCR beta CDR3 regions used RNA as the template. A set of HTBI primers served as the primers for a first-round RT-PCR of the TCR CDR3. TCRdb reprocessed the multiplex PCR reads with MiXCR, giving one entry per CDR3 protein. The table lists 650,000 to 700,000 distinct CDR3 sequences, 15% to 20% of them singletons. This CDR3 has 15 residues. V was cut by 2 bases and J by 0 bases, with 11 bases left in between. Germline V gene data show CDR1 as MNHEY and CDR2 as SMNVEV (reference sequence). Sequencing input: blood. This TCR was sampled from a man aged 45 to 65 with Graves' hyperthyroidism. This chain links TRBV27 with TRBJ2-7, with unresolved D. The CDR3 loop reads CASSLTPDLSYEQYF. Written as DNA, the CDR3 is TGTGCCAGCAGTTTAACCCCGGACCTCTCCTACGAGCAGTACTTC.